Shown below are 5 T cell receptor beta chains from a single sample sequenced in a study of blood T cell repertoires in COVID-19. Produced via immunoSEQ multiplex PCR; TCRdb's table is partial and in-frame only. Here the sample spans roughly 230,000 clones, 80% to 90% being singletons. The sequencing sample was made of PBMCs or T cells enriched from blood (not recorded which). These receptors were collected from a woman aged 45-59 years who had been exposed to COVID-19.

This clone showed up just once. The chain carries TRBV3-1 (or the pseudogene TRBV3-2) and TRBJ1-1; a weak D match, TRBD1 (6 bases). The CDR3 loop spans 15 amino acids. Per germline, CDR1 LGHDT and CDR2 YNNKEL (reference sequence). Trimming cost V 4 bases and J 4 bases, with 16 bases left between them. Here the CDR3 DNA reads TGTGCCAGCAGCCTATCGACAGGAGGACTCACTGAAGCTTTCTTT. Amino acids: CASSLSTGGLTEAFF.

The gene calls are TRBV30 and TRBJ1-5, with 7 nucleotides matching TRBD1. The germline V gene has CDR1 GTSNPN and CDR2 SVGIG (reference sequence). V gave up 4 bases and J gave up 2 bases; unmatched junction bases: 8. CDR3 length equals 15 residues. CDR3 coding DNA: TGTGCCTGGAACGAGGGGGCGCAGGGCAATCAGCCCCAGCATTTT. Its translation is CAWNEGAQGNQPQHF.

The J gene is TRBJ1-1, the V gene TRBV5-4, with D hard to call. This CDR3 is built from 15 residues. Trimming left V 2 bases short and J 1 base short, with 12 bases between. Germline V gene sequence: CDR1 SGHNT, CDR2 YYREEE (reference sequence). The CDR3 reads CASSFPGQSNTEAFF. CDR3 DNA: TGTGCCAGCAGCTTCCCTGGCCAGTCGAACACTGAAGCTTTCTTT.

Worth noting for this clone: One end of the junction is discordant with germline, which a read error may explain. The chain recombines TRBV7-2 with TRBJ2-7; 10 bases match TRBD2. Germline V gene sequence: CDR1 SGHTA, CDR2 FQGNSA. The CDR3 consists of 17 residues. The CDR3 spells CASSIAPWTSGYYEQYF. The CDR3 region has the DNA TGTGCCAGCAGCATAGCACCCTGGACTAGCGGCTATTACGAGCAGTACTTC.

Only a few counts were recorded for this clone. The CDR3 loop is CASSYSAREVGGYTF. CDR3 in DNA: TGTGCCAGCAGTTACTCCGCTCGGGAAGTTGGGGGCTACACCTTC. The V and J genes are TRBV6-5 and TRBJ1-2, with unresolved D. This CDR3 is 15 amino acids long. In germline, CDR1 is MNHEY, CDR2 SVGAGI. Trimming shortened V by 0 bases and J by 8 bases, and 16 bases separated the two germline ends.